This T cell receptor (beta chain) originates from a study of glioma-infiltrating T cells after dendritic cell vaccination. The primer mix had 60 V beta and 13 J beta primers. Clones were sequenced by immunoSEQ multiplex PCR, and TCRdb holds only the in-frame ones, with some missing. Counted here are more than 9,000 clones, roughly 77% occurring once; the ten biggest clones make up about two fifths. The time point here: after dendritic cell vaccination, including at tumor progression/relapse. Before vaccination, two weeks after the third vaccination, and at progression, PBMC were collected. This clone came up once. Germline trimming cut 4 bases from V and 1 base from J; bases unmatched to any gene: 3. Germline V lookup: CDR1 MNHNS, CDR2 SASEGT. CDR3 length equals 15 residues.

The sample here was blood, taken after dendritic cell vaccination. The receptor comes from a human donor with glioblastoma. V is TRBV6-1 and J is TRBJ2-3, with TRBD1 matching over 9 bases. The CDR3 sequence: CASSAGQGRTDTQYF. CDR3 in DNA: TGTGCCAGCAGTGCGGGACAGGGTCGCACAGATACGCAGTATTTT.